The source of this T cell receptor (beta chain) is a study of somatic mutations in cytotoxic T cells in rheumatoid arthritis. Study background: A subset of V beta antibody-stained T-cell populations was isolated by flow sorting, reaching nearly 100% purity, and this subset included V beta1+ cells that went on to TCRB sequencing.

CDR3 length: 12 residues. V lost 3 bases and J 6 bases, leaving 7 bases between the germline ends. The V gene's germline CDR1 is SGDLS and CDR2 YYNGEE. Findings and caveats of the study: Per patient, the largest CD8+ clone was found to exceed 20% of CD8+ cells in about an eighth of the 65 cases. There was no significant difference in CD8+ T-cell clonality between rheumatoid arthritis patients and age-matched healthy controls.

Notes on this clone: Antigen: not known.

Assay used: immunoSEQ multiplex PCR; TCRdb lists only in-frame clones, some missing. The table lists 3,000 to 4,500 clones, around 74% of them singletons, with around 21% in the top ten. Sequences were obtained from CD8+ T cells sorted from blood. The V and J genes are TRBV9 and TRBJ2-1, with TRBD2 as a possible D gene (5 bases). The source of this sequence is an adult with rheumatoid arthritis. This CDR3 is CASSAGFNEQFF. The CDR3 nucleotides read TGTGCCAGCAGCGCGGGATTCAATGAGCAGTTCTTC.